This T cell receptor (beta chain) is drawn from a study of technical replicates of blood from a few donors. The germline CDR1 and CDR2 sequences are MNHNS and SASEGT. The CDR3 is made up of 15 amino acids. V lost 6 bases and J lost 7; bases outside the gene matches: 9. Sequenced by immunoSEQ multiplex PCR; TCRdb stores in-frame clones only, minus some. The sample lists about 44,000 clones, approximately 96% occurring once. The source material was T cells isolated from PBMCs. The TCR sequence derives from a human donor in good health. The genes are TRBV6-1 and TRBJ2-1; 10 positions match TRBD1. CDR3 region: CASSLLEDRGNEQFF. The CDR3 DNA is TGTGCCAGCAGCCTCCTCGAGGACAGGGGGAATGAGCAGTTCTTC.